This is a list of T cell receptor beta chains from one sample in a study of T cells after yellow fever vaccination. Via MiXCR, TCRdb re-called the 5' RACE reads, giving one row per CDR3 protein. Here the sample spans hundreds of thousands of distinct CDR3 sequences, roughly 6.1% being singletons. This specimen was PBMCs, taken 5 days after the yellow fever booster vaccination. These TCRs come from a man aged 25-45 years who received the YFV17D yellow fever vaccine. CDR3s include the opening cysteine and the closing phenylalanine or tryptophan. The D gene is left open where the match is weak. Clone size appears in some rows only: once, few, many, or a class for an expanded clone.

J | size | V | D | DNA | CDR3
TRBJ1-1 | many | TRBV6-1 | TRBD1 | TGTGCCAGCAGTGAAGAGTCCTGGACAGGGAATGCTTTCTTT | CASSEESWTGNAFF
TRBJ1-1 | many | TRBV7-3 | - | TGTGCCAGCAGCCTGATGGGGTTGAACACTGAAGCTTTCTTT | CASSLMGLNTEAFF
TRBJ1-1 | - | TRBV18 | TRBD1 | TGTGCCAGCTCACCCCGGGGACAGGGGGCTACTGAAGCTTTCTTT | CASSPRGQGATEAFF
TRBJ2-1 | many | TRBV5-1 | TRBD1 | TGCGCCAGCAGCTCCATGTCCGGGACAGGGGTCCATGAGCAGTTCTTC | CASSSMSGTGVHEQFF
TRBJ2-2 | few | TRBV7-2 | TRBD1 | TGTGCCAGCAGCCGAAATAGACAGGGGGCGGACACCGGGGAGCTGTTTTTT | CASSRNRQGADTGELFF
TRBJ1-1 | many | TRBV3-1 | - | TGTGCCAGCAGCCGAGAAGGGTGGCCAGCTTTCTTT | CASSREGWPAFF
TRBJ2-5 | many | TRBV7-8 | TRBD2 | TGTGCCACCGGGAGTAGCGGGTCTCAGGTAGAGACCCAGTACTTC | CATGSSGSQVETQYF
TRBJ2-2 | few | TRBV28 | TRBD1 | TGTGCCAGCAGTCCTTTTGGGACAGGGAGGTTCGCGAACACCGGGGAGCTGTTTTTT | CASSPFGTGRFANTGELFF
TRBJ2-3 | - | TRBV6-1 | - | TGTGCCAGCAGTGAGGCAGGGCATGATACGCAGTATTTT | CASSEAGHDTQYF
TRBJ2-3 | few | TRBV30 | - | TGTGCCTGGAGCTTACTGATGGGCCCAGATACGCAGTATTTT | CAWSLLMGPDTQYF
TRBJ1-4 | many | TRBV5-1 | - | TGCGCCAGCAGCCACGATTCAGGACGGTCTTATGAAAAACTGTTTTTT | CASSHDSGRSYEKLFF
TRBJ2-7 | few | TRBV10-3 | TRBD2 | TGTGCCACCACCACGATGACCATCGGGAGGGCCTACGAGCAGTACTTC | CATTTMTIGRAYEQYF
TRBJ2-1 | few | TRBV24-1 | - | TGTGCCACCAGTGATGGCTCTGCCTACAATGAGCAGTTCTTC | CATSDGSAYNEQFF
TRBJ1-2 | many | TRBV29-1 | - | TGCAGCGTTGAGGGATGGTCAGGGGGCTACACCTTC | CSVEGWSGGYTF
TRBJ2-3 | many | TRBV11-1 | - | TGTGCCAGCAGCCTAGCCGGGACTACAGATACGCAGTATTTT | CASSLAGTTDTQYF
TRBJ2-1 | few | TRBV4-2 | TRBD2 | TGTGCCAGCAGCCAAGAGGCGGGGACTAGCGGTTTTTCCTACCTCGCCTACAATGAGCAGTTCTTC | CASSQEAGTSGFSYLAYNEQFF
TRBJ2-7 | few | TRBV5-4 | TRBD2 | TGTGCCAGCAGCTTGTTTGCGACTAGCGGTACCTACGAGCAGTACTTC | CASSLFATSGTYEQYF
TRBJ2-7 | few | TRBV29-1 | - | TGCAGCGTTGTGGGTGACAGTCTTTCATCCTACGAGCAGTACTTC | CSVVGDSLSSYEQYF
TRBJ2-1 | few | TRBV19 | TRBD1 | TGTGCCAGTAGTGCGATCCGGGACAGGAAAGACAATGAGCAGTTCTTC | CASSAIRDRKDNEQFF
TRBJ2-7 | many | TRBV18 | TRBD2 | TGTGCCAGCTCATTCCGGACTAGGGAGGAGCAGTACTTC | CASSFRTREEQYF
TRBJ2-1 | many | TRBV7-9 | - | TGTGCCACCGTATTGACAGGCTCCTACAATGAGCAGTTCTTC | CATVLTGSYNEQFF
TRBJ1-5 | - | TRBV20-1 | - | TGCAGTGCTAGATTCAGGGGCGAACAGCCCCAGCATTTT | CSARFRGEQPQHF
TRBJ2-5 | - | TRBV5-1 | - | TGCGCCAGCAGACCAGGGTTGGGGGAGACCCAGTACTTC | CASRPGLGETQYF
TRBJ2-5 | many | TRBV10-2 | - | TGCGCCAGCGGAGTTGCAGGGGGGCGAGAGACCCAGTACTTC | CASGVAGGRETQYF
TRBJ2-3 | few | TRBV20-1 | TRBD2 | TGCAGTGCCCCGCCATCTAGATGGGAGGGAGCGGATACGCAGTATTTT | CSAPPSRWEGADTQYF
TRBJ2-7 | - | TRBV6-2/TRBV6-3 | TRBD1 | TGTGCCAGCAGTTCGTCAGGGACAGGGTATGAAGAGCAGTACTTC | CASSSSGTGYEEQYF
TRBJ2-2 | few | TRBV20-1 | - | TGCAGTGCTAGAGGGGTCGGGAGAACCGGGGAGCTGTTTTTT | CSARGVGRTGELFF
TRBJ1-1 | few | TRBV29-1 | - | TGCAGCGTGGCAGGTGGTGGGGGTGAAGCTTTCTTT | CSVAGGGGEAFF
TRBJ2-5 | few | TRBV4-3 | - | TGCGCCAGCAGCCAAGAGTGGTTAGTTGAGACCCAGTACTTC | CASSQEWLVETQYF
TRBJ2-1 | - | TRBV20-1 | - | TGCAGTGCCCCGAAGCCTGGTCCCTCCAATGAGCAGTTCTTC | CSAPKPGPSNEQFF
TRBJ2-1 | few | TRBV6-9 | TRBD2 | TGTGCCAGCAGTTGGACTAGCCGTCCCTACAATGAGCAGTTCTTC | CASSWTSRPYNEQFF
TRBJ2-5 | - | TRBV5-4 | - | TGTGCCAGCAGCGAGGCAGGAGGGGAGACCCAGTACTTC | CASSEAGGETQYF
TRBJ2-1 | - | TRBV6-5 | - | TGTGCCAGCAGTTCCTCCCCAATCGTACAGCAGTTCTTC | CASSSSPIVQQFF
TRBJ2-2 | - | TRBV24-1 | TRBD2 | TGTGCCACCAGTTCCTCCGGGACTAGCGGGATGGGAGTAACCGGGGAGCTGTTTTTT | CATSSSGTSGMGVTGELFF
TRBJ1-1 | few | TRBV18 | - | TGTGCCAGCTCACCGGCCGAGGTCACTGAAGCTTTCTTT | CASSPAEVTEAFF
TRBJ2-7 | few | TRBV4-3 | - | TGCGCCAGCAGCCACGGGGGTCCAAACGACGAGCAGTACTTC | CASSHGGPNDEQYF